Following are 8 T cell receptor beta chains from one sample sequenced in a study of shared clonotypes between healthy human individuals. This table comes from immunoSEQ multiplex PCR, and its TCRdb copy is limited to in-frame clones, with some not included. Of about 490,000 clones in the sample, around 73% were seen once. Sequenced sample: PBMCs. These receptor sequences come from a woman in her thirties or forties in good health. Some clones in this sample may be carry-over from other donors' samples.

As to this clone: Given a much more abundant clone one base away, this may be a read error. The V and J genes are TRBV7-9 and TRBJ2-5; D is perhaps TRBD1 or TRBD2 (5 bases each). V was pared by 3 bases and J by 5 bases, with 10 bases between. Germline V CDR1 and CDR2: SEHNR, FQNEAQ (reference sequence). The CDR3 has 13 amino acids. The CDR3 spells CASSLGPRETQYF. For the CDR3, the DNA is TGTGCCAGCAGCTTGGGACCCCGGGAGACCCAGTACTTC.

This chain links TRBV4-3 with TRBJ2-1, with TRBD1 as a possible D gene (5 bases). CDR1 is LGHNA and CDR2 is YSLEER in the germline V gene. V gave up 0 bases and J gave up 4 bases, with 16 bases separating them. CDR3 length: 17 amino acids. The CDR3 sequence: CASSQDLGALQYNEQFF. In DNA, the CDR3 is TGCGCCAGCAGCCAAGATCTTGGGGCCCTACAATACAATGAGCAGTTCTTC.

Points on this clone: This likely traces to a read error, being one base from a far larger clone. Written as DNA, the CDR3 is TGTGCCAGCAGCCTTGGGGGCGGGGACACAGGTACGCAGTATTTT. Its protein is CASSLGGGDTGTQYF. The chain has TRBV28 and TRBJ2-3; D tentatively reads TRBD1 or TRBD2 (6 bases each). Germline loops: CDR1 MDHEN, CDR2 SYDVKM. This CDR3 contains 15 residues.

CDR3 coding DNA: TGTGCCATCAGTGAGTCCGCCCCCGGCATTCAGTACTTC. It yields the protein CAISESAPGIQYF. The chain uses TRBV10-3 and TRBJ2-4; D ambiguous. The CDR3 is 13 amino acids. The V gene lost 0 bases and the J gene lost 9 bases, with 9 bases spanning the gap. Germline V lookup: CDR1 ENHRY, CDR2 SYGVKD.

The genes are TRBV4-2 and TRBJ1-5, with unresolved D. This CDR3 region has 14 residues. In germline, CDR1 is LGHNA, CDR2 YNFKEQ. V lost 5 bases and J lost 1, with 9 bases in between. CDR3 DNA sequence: TGTGCCAGCAGCTTAGGCGGGAGCAATCAGCCCCAGCATTTT. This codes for CASSLGGSNQPQHF.

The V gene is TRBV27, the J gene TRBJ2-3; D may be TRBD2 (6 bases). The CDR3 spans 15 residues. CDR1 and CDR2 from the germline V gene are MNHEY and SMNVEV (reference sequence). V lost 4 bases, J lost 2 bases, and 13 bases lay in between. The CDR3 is CASSSRLGSTDTQYF. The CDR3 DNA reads TGTGCCAGCAGTTCCCGACTAGGATCCACAGATACGCAGTATTTT.

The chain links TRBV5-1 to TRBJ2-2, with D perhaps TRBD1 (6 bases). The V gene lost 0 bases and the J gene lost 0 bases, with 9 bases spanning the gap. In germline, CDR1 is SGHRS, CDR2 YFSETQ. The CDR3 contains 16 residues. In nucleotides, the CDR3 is TGCGCCAGCAGCTTGGGACAGGCGACGAACACCGGGGAGCTGTTTTTT. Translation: CASSLGQATNTGELFF.

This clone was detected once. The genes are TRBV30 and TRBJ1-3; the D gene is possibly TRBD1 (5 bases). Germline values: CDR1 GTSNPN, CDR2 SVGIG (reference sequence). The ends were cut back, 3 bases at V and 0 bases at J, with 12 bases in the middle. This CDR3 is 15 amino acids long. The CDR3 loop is CAWSRKGLSGNTIYF. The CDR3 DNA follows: TGTGCCTGGAGCCGAAAGGGGCTCTCTGGAAACACCATATATTTT. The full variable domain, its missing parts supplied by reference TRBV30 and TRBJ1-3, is SQTIHQWPATLVQPVGSPLSLECTVEGTSNPNLYWYRQAAGRGLQLLFYSVGIGQISSEVPQNLSASRPQDRQFILSSKKLLLSDSGFYLCAWSRKGLSGNTIYFGEGSWLTVV.